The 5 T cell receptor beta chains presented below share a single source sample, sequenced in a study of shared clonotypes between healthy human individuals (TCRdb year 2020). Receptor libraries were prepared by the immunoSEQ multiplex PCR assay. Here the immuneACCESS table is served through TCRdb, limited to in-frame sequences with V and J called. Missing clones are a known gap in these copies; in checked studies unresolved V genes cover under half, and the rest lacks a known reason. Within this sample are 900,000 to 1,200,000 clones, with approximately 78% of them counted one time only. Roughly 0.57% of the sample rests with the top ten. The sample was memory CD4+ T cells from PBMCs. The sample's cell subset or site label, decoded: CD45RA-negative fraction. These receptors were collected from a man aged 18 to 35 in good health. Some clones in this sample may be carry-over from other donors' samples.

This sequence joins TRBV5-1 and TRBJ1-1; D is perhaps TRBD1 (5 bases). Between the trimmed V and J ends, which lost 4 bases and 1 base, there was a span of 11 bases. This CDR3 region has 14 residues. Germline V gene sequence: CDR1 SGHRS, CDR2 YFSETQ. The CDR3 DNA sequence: TGCGCCAGCAGCGGGGACGGGGGGAACACTGAAGCTTTCTTT. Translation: CASSGDGGNTEAFF.

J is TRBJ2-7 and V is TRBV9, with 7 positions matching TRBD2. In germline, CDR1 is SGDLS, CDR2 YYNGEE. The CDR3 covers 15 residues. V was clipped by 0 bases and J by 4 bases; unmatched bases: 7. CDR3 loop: CASSVAGGKGYEQYF. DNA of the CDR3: TGTGCCAGCAGCGTAGCGGGAGGTAAAGGGTACGAGCAGTACTTC.

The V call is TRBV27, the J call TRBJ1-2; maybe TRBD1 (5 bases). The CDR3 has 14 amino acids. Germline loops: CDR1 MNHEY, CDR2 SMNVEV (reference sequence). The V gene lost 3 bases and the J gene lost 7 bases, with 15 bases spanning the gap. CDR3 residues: CASSFARGRFGYTF. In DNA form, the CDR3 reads TGTGCCAGCAGTTTCGCAAGGGGAAGATTTGGCTACACCTTC.

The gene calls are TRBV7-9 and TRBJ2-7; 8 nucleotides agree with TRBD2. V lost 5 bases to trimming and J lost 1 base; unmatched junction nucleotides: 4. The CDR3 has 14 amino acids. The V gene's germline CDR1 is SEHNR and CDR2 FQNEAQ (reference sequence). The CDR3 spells CASSRGTSSYEQYF. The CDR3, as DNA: TGTGCCAGCAGCCGCGGGACTAGTTCCTACGAGCAGTACTTC.

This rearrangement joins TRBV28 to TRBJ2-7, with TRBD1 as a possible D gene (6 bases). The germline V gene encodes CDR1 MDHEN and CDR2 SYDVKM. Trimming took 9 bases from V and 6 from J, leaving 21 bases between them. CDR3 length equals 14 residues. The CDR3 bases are TGTGCCAGTTCCGCGGCAGGGGCTTTGGTCGAGCAGTACTTC. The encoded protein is CASSAAGALVEQYF.